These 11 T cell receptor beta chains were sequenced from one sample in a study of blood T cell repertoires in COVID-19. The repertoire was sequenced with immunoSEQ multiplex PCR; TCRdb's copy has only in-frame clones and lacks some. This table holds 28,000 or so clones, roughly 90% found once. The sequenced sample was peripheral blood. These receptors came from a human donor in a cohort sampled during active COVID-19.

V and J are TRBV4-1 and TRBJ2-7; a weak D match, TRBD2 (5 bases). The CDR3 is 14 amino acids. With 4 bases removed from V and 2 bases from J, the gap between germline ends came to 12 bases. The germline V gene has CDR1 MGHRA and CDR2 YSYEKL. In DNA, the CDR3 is TGCGCCAGCAGCCTAGACCCGGGGACCTACGAGCAGTACTTC. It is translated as CASSLDPGTYEQYF.

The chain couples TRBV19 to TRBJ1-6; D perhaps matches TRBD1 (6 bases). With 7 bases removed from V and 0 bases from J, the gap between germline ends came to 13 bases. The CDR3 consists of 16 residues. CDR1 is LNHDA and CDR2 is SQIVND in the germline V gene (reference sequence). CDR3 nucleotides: TGTGCCAGTAAGGACAGTCACAGCTCCTATAATTCACCCCTCCACTTT. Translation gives CASKDSHSSYNSPLHF.

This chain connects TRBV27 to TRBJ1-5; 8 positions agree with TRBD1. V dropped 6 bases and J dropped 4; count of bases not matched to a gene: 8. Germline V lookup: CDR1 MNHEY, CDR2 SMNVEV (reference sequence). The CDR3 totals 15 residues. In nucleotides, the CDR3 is TGTGCCAGCAGCCCGAGGGACAGGAGTAATCAGCCCCAGCATTTT. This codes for CASSPRDRSNQPQHF.

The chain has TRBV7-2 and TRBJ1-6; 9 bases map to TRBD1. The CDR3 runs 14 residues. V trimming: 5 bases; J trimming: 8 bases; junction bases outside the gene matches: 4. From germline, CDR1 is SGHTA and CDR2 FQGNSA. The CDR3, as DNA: TGTGCCAGCAGCATCCGGGACAGGGATTCACCCCTCCACTTT. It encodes CASSIRDRDSPLHF.

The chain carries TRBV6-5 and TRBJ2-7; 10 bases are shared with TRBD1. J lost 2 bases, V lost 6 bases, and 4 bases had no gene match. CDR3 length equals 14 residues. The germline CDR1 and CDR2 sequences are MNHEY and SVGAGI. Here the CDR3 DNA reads TGTGCCAGCAGAAAGGGGACAGGGGCCTACGAGCAGTACTTC. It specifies CASRKGTGAYEQYF.

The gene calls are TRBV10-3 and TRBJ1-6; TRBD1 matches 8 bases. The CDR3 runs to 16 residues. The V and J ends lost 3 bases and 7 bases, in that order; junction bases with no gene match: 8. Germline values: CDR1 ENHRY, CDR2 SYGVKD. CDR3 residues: CAISDSSGTGNSPLHF. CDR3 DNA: TGTGCCATCAGTGATTCTTCCGGGACAGGCAATTCACCCCTCCACTTT.

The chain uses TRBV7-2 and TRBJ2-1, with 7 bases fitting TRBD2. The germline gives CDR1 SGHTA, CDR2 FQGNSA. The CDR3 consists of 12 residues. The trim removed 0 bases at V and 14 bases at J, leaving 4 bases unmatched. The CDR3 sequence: CASSLAGGREFF. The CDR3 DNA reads TGTGCCAGCAGCTTAGCGGGAGGGAGGGAGTTCTTC.

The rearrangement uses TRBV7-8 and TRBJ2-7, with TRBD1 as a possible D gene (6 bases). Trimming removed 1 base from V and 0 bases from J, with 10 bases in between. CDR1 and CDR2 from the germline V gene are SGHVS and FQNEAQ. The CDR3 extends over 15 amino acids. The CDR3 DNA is TGTGCCAGCAGCTTAGTCAGGGGCAGCTCCTACGAGCAGTACTTC. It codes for CASSLVRGSSYEQYF.

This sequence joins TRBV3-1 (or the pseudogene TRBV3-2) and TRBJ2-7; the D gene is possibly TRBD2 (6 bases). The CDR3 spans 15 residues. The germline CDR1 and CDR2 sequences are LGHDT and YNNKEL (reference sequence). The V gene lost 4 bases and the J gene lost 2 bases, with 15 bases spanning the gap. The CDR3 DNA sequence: TGTGCCAGCAGCCCAGAGGCGGGGCGACCCTACGAGCAGTACTTC. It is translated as CASSPEAGRPYEQYF.

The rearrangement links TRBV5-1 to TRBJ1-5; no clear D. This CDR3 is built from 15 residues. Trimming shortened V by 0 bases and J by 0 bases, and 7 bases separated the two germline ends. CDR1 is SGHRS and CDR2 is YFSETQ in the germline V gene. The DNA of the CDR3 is TGCGCCAGCAGCTTGGAGGGAGTTAGCAATCAGCCCCAGCATTTT. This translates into CASSLEGVSNQPQHF. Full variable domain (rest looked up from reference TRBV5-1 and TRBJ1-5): KAGVTQTPRYLIKTRGQQVTLSCSPISGHRSVSWYQQTPGQGLQFLFEYFSETQRNKGNFPGRFSGRQFSNSRSEMNVSTLELGDSALYLCASSLEGVSNQPQHFGDGTRLSIL.

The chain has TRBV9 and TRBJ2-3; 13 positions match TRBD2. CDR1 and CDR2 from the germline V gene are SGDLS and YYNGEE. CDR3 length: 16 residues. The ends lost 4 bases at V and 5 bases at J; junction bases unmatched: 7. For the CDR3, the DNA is TGTGCCAGCAGCACCCGACTAGCGGGAGGAGGAGATACGCAGTATTTT. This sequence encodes CASSTRLAGGGDTQYF.